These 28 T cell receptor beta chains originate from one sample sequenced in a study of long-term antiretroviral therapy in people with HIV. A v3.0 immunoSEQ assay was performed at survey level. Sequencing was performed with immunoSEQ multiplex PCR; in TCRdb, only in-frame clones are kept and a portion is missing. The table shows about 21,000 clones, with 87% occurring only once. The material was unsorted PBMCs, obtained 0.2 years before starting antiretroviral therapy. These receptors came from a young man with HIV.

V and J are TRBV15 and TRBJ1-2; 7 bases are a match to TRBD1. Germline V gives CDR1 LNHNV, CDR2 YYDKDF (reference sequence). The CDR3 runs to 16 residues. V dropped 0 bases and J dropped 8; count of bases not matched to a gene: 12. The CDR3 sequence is CATSRDIIDRAEGYTF. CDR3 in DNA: TGTGCCACCAGCAGAGATATTATCGACAGGGCTGAAGGCTACACCTTC.

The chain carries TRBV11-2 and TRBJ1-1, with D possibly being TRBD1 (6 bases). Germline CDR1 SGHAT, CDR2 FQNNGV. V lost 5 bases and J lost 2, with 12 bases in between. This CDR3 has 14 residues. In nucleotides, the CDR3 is TGTGCCAGCAGCCTAGGGACACTTAACACTGAAGCTTTCTTT. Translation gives CASSLGTLNTEAFF.

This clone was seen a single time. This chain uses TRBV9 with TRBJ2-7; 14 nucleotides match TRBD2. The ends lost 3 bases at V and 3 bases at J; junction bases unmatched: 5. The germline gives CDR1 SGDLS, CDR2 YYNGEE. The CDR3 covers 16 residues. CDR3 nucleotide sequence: TGTGCCAGCAGCGAGGGGGGACTAGCGGGAGTCTACGAGCAGTACTTC. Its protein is CASSEGGLAGVYEQYF.

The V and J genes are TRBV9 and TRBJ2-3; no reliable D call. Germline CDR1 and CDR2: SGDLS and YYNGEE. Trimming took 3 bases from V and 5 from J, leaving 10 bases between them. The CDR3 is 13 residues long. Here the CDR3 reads CASSARVGDTQYF. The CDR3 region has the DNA TGTGCCAGCAGCGCCCGGGTGGGAGATACGCAGTATTTT.

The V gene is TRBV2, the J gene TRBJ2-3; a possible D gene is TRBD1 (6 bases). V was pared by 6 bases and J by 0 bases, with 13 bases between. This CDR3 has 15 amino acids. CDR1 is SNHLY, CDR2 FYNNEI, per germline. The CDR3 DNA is TGTGCCAGCAGGTACAGGGATGGGAGCACAGATACGCAGTATTTT. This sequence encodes CASRYRDGSTDTQYF.

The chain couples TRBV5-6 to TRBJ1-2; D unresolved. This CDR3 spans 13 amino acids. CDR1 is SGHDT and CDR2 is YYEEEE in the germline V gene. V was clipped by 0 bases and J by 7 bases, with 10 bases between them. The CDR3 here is CASSLVGDRGYTF. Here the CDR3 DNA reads TGTGCCAGCAGCTTGGTAGGAGACCGTGGCTACACCTTC.

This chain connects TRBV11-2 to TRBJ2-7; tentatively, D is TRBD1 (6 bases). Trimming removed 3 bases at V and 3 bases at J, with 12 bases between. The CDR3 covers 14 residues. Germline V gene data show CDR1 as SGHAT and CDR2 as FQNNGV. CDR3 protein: CASSFWTEDYEQYF. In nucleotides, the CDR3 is TGTGCCAGCAGCTTTTGGACAGAAGACTACGAGCAGTACTTC.

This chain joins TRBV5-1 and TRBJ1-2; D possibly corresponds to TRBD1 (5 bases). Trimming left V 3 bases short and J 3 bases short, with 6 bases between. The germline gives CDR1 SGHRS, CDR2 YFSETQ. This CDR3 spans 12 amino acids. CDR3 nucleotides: TGCGCCAGCAGCTGGGACGACTATGGCTACACCTTC. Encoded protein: CASSWDDYGYTF.

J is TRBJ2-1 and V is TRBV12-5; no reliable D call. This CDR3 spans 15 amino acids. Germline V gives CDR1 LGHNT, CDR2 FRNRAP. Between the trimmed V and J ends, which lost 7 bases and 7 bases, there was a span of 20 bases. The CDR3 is CASASPGGEANEQFF. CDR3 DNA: TGTGCTAGTGCCTCCCCCGGCGGCGAGGCTAATGAGCAGTTCTTC.

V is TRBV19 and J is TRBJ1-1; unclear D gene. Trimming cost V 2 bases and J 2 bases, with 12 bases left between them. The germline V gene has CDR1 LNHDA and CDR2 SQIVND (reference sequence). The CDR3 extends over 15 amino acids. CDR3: CASSIMAGINTEAFF. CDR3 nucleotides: TGTGCCAGTAGTATAATGGCGGGAATTAACACTGAAGCTTTCTTT.

CDR3 nucleotide sequence: TGTGCCAGCAGTTTATCGATGGGTAGTCCCTACGAGCAGTACTTC. This codes for CASSLSMGSPYEQYF. V gene TRBV27 combines with J gene TRBJ2-7, with D unresolved. Trimming removed 0 bases from V and 2 bases from J, with 11 bases in between. This CDR3 spans 15 amino acids. The germline V gene has CDR1 MNHEY and CDR2 SMNVEV (reference sequence).

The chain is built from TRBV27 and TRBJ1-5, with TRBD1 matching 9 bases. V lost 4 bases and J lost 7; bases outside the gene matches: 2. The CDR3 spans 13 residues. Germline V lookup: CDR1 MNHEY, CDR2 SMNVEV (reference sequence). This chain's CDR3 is CASSWDREQPQHF. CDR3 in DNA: TGTGCCAGCAGTTGGGACAGGGAACAGCCCCAGCATTTT.

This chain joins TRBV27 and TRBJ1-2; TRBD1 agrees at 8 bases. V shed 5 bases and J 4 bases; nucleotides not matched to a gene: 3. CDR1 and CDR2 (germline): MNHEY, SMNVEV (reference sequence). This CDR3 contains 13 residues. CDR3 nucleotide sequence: TGTGCCAGCAGTGACAGGGGTTCCTATGGCTACACCTTC. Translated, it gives CASSDRGSYGYTF.

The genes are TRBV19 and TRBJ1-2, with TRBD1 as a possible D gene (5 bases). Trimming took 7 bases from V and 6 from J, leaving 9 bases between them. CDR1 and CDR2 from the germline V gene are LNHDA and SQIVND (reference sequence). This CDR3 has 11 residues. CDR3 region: CASKLGHGYTF. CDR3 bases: TGTGCCAGTAAGCTGGGGCATGGCTACACCTTC.

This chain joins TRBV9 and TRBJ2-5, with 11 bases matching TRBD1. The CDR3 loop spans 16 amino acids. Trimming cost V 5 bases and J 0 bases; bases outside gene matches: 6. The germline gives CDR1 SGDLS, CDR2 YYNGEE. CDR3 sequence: CASSRRDRGYQETQYF. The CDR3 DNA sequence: TGTGCCAGCAGTCGGAGGGACAGGGGGTACCAAGAGACCCAGTACTTC. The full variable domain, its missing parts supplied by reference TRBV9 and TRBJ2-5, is DSGVTQTPKHLITATGQRVTLRCSPRSGDLSVYWYQQSLDQGLQFLIQYYNGEERAKGNILERFSAQQFPDLHSELNLSSLELGDSALYFCASSRRDRGYQETQYFGPGTRLLVL.

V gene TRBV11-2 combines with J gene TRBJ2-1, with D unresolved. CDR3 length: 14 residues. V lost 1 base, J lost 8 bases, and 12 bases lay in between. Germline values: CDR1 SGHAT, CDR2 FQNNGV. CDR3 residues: CASSLVFRGYEQFF. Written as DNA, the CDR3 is TGTGCCAGCAGCTTAGTTTTCAGAGGCTATGAGCAGTTCTTC.

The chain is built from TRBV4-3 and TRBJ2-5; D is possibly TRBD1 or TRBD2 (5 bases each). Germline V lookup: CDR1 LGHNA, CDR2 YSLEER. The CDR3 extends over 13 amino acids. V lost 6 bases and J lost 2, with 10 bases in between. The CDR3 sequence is CASSGGPQETQYF. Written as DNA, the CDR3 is TGCGCCAGCAGTGGGGGTCCTCAAGAGACCCAGTACTTC.

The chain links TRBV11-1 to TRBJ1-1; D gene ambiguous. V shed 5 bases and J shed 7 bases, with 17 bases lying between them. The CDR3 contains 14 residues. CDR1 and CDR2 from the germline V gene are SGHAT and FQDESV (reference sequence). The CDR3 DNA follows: TGTGCCAGCAGCATCCTAGTCGGGTACCGTGAAGCTTTCTTT. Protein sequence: CASSILVGYREAFF.

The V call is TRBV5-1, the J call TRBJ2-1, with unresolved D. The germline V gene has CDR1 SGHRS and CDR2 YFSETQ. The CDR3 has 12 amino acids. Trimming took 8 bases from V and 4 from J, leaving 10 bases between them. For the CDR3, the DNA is TGCGCCAGTGCGGTGGATTACAATGAGCAGTTCTTC. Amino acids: CASAVDYNEQFF.

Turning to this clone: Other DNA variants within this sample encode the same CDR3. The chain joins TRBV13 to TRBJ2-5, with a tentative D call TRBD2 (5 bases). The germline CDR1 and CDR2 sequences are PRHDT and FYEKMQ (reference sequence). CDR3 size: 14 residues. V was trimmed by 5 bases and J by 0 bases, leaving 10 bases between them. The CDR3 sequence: CASSLSGDQETQYF. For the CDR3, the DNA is TGTGCCAGCAGCCTAAGCGGAGACCAAGAGACCCAGTACTTC.

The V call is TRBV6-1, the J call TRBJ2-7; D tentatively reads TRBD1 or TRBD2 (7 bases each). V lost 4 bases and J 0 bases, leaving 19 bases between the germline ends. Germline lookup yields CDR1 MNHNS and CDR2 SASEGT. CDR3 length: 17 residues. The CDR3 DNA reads TGTGCCAGCAGTGTCCCAGGGGGGGGGTGGTTCTCCTACGAGCAGTACTTC. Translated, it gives CASSVPGGGWFSYEQYF.

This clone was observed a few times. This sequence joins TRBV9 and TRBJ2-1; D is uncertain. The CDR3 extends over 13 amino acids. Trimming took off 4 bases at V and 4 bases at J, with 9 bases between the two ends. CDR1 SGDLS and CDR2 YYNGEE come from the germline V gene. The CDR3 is CASSTDGYNEQFF. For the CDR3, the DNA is TGTGCCAGCAGCACGGACGGTTACAATGAGCAGTTCTTC.

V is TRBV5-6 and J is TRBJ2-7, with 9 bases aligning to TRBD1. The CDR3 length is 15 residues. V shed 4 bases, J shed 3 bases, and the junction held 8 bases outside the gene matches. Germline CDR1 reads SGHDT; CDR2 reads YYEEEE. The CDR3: CASSPGTGIFYEQYF. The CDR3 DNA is TGTGCCAGCAGCCCCGGGACAGGGATTTTCTACGAGCAGTACTTC.

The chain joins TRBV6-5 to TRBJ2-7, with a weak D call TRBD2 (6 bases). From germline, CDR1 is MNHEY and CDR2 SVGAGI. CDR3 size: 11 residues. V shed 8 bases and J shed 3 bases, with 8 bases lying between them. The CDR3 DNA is TGTGCCAGCTCGGGAGTCTACGAGCAGTACTTC. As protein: CASSGVYEQYF.

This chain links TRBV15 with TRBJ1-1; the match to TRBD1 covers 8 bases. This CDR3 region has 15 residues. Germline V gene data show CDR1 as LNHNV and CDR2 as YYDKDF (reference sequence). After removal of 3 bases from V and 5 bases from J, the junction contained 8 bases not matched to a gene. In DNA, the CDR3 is TGTGCCACCAGCAGCGATAGACAGGGGTGGACTGAAGCTTTCTTT. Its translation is CATSSDRQGWTEAFF.

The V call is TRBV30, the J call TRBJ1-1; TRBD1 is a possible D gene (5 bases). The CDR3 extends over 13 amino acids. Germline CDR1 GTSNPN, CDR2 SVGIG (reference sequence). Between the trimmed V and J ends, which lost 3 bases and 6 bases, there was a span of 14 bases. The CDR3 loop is CAWSPLRGAEAFF. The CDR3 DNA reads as TGTGCCTGGAGCCCCTTAAGGGGCGCTGAAGCTTTCTTT.

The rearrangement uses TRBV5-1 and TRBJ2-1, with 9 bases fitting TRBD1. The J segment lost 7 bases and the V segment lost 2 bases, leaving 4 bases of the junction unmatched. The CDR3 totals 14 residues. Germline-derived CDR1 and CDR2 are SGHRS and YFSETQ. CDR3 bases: TGCGCCAGCAGCTTCCGGACAGGGGAAAATGAGCAGTTCTTC. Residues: CASSFRTGENEQFF.

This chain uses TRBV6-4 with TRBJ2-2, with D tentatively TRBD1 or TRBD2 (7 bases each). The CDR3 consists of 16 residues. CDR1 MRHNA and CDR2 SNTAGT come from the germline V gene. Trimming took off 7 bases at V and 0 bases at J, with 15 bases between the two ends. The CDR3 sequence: CASIAGGTANTGELFF. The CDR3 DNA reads TGTGCCAGCATCGCCGGGGGGACAGCGAACACCGGGGAGCTGTTTTTT.